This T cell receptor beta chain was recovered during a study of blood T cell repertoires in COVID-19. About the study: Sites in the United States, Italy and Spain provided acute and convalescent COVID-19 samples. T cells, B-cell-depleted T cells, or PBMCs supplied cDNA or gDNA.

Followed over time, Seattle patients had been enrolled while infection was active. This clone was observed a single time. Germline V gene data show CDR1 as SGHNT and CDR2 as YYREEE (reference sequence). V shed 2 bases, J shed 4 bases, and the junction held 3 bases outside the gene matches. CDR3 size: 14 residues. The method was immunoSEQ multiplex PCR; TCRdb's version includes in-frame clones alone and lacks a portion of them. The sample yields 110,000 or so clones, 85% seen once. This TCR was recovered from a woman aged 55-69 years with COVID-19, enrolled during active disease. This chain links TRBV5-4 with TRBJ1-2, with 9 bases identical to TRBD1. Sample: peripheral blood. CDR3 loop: CASSLPGQGYGYTF. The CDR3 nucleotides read TGTGCCAGCAGCTTACCGGGACAGGGCTATGGCTACACCTTC.